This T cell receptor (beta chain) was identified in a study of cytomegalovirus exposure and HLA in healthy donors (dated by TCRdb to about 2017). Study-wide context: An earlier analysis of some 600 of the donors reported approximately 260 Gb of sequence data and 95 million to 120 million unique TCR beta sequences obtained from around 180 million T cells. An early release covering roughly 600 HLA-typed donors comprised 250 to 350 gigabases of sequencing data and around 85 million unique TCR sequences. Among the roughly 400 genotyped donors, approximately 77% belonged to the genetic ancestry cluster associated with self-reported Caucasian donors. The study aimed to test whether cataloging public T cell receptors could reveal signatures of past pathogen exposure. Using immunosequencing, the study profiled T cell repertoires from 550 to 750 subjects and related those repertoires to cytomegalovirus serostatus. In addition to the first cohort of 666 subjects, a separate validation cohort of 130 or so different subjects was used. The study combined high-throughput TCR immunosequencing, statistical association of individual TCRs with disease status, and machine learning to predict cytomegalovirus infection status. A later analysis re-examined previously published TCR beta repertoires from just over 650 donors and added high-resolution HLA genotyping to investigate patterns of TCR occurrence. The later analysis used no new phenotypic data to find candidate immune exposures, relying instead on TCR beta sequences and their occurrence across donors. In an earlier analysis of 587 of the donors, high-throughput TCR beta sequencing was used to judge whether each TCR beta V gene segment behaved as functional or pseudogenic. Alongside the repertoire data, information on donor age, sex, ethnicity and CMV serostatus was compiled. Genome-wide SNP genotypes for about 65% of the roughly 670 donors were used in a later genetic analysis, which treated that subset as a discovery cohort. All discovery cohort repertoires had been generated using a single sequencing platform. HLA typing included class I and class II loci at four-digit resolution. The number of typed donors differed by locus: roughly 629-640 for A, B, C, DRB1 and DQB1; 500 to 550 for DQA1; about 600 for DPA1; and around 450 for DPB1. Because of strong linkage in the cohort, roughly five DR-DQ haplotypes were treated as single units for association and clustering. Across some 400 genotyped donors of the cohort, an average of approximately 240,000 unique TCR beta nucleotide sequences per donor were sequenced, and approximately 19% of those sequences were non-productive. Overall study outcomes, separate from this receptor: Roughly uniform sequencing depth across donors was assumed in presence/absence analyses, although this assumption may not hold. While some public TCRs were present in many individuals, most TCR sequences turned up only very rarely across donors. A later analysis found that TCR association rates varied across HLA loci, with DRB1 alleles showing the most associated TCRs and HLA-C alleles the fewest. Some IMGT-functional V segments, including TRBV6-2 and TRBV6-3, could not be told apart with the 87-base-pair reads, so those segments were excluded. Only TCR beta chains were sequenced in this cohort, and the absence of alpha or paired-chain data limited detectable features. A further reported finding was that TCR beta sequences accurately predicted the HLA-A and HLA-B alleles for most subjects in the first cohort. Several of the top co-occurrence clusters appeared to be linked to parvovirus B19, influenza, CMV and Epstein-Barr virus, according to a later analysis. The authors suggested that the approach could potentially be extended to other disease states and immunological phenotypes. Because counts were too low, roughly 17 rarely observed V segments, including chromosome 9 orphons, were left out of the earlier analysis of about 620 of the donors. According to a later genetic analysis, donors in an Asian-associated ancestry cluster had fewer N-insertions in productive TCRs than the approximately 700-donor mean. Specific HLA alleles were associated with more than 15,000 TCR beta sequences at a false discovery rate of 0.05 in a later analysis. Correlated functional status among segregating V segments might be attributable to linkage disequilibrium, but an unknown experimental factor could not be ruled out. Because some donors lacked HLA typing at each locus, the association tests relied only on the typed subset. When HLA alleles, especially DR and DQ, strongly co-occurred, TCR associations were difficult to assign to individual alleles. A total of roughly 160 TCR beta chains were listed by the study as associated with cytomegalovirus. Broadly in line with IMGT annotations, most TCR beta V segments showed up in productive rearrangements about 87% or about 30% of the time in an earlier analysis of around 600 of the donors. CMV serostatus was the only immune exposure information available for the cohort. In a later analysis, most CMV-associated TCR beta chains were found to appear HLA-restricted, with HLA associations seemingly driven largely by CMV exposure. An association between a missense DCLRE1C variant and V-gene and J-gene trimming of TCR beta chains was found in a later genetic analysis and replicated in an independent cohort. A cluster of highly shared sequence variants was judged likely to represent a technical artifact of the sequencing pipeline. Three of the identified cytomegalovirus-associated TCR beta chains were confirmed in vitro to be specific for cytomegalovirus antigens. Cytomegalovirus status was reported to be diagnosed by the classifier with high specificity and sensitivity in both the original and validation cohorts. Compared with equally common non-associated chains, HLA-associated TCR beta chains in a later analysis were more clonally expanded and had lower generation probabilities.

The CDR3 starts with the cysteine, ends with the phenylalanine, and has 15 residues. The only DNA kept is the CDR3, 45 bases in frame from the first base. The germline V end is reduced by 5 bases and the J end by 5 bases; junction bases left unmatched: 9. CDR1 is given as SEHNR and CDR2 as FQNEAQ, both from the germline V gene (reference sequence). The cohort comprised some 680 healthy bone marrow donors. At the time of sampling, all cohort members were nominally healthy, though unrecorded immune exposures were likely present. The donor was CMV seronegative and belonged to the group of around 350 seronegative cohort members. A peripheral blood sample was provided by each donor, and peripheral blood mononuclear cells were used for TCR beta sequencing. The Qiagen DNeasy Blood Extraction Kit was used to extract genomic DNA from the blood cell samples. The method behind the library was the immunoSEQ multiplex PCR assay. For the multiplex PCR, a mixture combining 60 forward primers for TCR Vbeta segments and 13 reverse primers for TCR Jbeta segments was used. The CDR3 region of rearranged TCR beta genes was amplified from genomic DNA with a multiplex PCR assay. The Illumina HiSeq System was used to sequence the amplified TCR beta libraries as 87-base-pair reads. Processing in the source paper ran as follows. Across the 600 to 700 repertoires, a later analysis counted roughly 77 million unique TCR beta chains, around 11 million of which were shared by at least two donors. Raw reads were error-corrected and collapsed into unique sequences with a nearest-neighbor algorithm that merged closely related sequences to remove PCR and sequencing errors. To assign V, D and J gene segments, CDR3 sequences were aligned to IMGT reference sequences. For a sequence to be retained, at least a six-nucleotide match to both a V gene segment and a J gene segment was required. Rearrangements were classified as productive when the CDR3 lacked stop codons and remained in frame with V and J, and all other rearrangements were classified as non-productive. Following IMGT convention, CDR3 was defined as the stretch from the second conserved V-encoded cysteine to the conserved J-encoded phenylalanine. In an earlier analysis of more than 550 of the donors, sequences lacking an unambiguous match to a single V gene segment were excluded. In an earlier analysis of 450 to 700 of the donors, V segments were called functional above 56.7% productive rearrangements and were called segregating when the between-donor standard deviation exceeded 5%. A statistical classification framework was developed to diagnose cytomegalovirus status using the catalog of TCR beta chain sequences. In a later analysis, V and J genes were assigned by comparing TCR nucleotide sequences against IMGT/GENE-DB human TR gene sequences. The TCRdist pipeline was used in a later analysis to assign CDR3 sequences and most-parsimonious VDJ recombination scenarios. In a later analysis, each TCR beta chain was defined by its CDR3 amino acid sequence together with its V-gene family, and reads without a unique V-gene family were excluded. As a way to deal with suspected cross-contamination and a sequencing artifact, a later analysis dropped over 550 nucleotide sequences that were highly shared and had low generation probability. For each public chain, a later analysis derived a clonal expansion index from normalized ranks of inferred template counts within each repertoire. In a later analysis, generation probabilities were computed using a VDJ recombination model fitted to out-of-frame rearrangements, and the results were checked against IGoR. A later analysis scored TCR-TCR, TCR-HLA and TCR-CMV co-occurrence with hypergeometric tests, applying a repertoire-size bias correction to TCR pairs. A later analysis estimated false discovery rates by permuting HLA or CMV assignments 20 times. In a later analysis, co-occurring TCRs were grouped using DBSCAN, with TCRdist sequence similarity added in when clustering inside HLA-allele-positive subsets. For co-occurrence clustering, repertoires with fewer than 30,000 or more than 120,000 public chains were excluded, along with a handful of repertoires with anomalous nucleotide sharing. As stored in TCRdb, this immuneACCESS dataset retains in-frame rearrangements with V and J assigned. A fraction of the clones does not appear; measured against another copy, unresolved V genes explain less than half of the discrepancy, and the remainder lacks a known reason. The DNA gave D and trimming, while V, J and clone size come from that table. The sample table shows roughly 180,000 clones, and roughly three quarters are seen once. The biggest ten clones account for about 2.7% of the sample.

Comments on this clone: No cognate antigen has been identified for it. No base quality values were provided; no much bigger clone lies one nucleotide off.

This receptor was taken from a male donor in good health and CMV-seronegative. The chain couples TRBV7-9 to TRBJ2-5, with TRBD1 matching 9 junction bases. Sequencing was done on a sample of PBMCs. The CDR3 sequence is CASSPRTGAWETQYF. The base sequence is TGTGCCAGCAGCCCCAGGACAGGGGCATGGGAGACCCAGTACTTC.